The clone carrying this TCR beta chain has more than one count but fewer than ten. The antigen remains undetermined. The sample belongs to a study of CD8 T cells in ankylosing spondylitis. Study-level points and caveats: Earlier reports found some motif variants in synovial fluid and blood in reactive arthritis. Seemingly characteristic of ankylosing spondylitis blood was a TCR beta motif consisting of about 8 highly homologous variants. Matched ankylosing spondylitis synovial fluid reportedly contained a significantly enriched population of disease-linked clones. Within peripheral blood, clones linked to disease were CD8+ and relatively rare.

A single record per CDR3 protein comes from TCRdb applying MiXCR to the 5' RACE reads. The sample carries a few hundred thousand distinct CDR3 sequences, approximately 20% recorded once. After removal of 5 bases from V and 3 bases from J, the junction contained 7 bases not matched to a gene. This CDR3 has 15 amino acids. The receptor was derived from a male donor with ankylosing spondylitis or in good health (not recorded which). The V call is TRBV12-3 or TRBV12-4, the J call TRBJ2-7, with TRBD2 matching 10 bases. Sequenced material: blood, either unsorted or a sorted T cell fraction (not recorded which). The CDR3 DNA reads TGTGCCAGCAGTGCGGGGACTAGCGAGTTCTACGAGCAGTACTTC. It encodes CASSAGTSEFYEQYF.